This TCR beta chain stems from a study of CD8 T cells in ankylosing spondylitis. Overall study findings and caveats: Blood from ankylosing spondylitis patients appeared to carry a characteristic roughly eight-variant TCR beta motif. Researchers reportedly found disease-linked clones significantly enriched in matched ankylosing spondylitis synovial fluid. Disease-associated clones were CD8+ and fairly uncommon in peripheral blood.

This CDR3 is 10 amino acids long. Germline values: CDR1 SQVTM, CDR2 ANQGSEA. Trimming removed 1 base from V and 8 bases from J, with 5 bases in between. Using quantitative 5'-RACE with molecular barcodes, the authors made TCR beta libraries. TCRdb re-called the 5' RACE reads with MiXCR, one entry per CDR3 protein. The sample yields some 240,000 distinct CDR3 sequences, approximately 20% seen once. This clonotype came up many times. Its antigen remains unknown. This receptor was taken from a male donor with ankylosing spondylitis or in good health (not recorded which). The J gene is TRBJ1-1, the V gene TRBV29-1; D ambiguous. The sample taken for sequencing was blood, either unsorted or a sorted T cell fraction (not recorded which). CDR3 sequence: CSVEVHEAFF. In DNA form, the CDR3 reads TGCAGCGTTGAAGTCCACGAAGCTTTCTTT.